The 9 T cell receptor beta chains in this list originate from one sample, sequenced in a study of persistence of HIV-infected CD4 T cells. Cells were stimulated with overlapping HIV-1 Gag 15-mer peptides. Memory cells lacking CD40L and CD69 with high CD45RO were sorted. These receptors' antigens are unknown. Sequencing used immunoSEQ version 4 in survey mode. Libraries were prepared by immunoSEQ multiplex PCR; TCRdb keeps only in-frame clonotypes and omits some of them. The sample consists of just under 65,000 clones, just under 75% of them appearing once. The sequenced sample was CD4+ T cells sorted from PBMCs after approximately 20-hour stimulation, obtained from a patient who received antiretroviral therapy. These TCRs come from an adult man with HIV who was CMV-seropositive.

This clone was picked up one time. J is TRBJ1-3 and V is TRBV4-1, with D possibly matching TRBD1 (5 bases). Trimming stripped 4 bases from V and 0 bases from J, with 13 bases between. The CDR3 is 16 residues long. CDR1 MGHRA and CDR2 YSYEKL come from the germline V gene. In nucleotides, the CDR3 is TGCGCCAGCAGCCTTATCCAGGGTAGCTCTGGAAACACCATATATTTT. It specifies CASSLIQGSSGNTIYF.

V gene TRBV10-2 combines with J gene TRBJ1-2; possible D gene TRBD1, 5 bases. The germline V gene encodes CDR1 WSHSY and CDR2 SAAADI. The CDR3 totals 14 residues. V was cut by 8 bases and J by 1 base, with 14 bases left in between. As DNA, the CDR3 is TGCGCCAGCCAAGGGTCAGGGCATAACTATGGCTACACCTTC. Translated, it gives CASQGSGHNYGYTF.

This clone showed up just once. The CDR3 loop is CASSHGQVSEPQHF. The CDR3 DNA reads TGTGCCAGCAGTCACGGACAGGTTTCGGAGCCCCAGCATTTT. V and J are TRBV27 and TRBJ1-5, with 7 nucleotides matching TRBD1. CDR1 is MNHEY and CDR2 is SMNVEV in the germline V gene (reference sequence). Losses at the gene ends were 5 bases for V and 8 bases for J; bases not matched to a gene: 9. The CDR3 sequence is 14 residues long.

This chain joins TRBV27 and TRBJ1-1; D is perhaps TRBD1 (5 bases). In germline, CDR1 is MNHEY, CDR2 SMNVEV (reference sequence). The V end lost 2 bases, the J end lost 1 base, and 11 bases lay between the germline ends. CDR3 length: 15 amino acids. The CDR3 nucleotides are TGTGCCAGCAGTTTAAGGAGTGGGGGGAACACTGAAGCTTTCTTT. Translation gives CASSLRSGGNTEAFF.

J is TRBJ1-4 and V is TRBV12-3 or TRBV12-4, with D unresolved. Trimming cost V 4 bases and J 7 bases, with 4 bases left between them. The CDR3 runs to 11 residues. The CDR3, as DNA: TGTGCCAGCAGTTCAAGTGAAAAACTGTTTTTT. It codes for CASSSSEKLFF.

The chain joins TRBV19 to TRBJ1-1; maybe TRBD1 (6 bases). The V end lost 3 bases, the J end lost 3 bases, and 17 bases lay between the germline ends. In germline, CDR1 is LNHDA, CDR2 SQIVND (reference sequence). This CDR3 is built from 16 residues. CDR3 residues: CASSIGGGRQHTEAFF. CDR3 sequence (DNA): TGTGCCAGTAGTATCGGCGGGGGCAGGCAGCACACTGAAGCTTTCTTT.

This clone came up a few times. The V gene is TRBV11-3, the J gene TRBJ2-7; 10 nucleotides match TRBD1. Per the germline V gene, CDR1 is SGHNT and CDR2 is YENEEA. The CDR3 totals 16 residues. V lost 5 bases to trimming and J lost 2 bases; unmatched junction nucleotides: 9. The CDR3 region has the DNA TGTGCCAGCAGCCGCGGACAGGGGGTACAACCCTACGAGCAGTACTTC. The encoded protein is CASSRGQGVQPYEQYF. Filled out from reference TRBV11-3 and TRBJ2-7, the complete variable domain reads EAGVVQSPRYKIIEKKQPVAFWCNPISGHNTLYWYLQNLGQGPELLIRYENEEAVDDSQLPKDRFSAERLKGVDSTLKIQPAELGDSAVYLCASSRGQGVQPYEQYFGPGTRLTVT.

The chain combines TRBV28 with TRBJ1-2; possibly TRBD1 for D (6 bases). The germline V gene encodes CDR1 MDHEN and CDR2 SYDVKM. The CDR3 is 15 residues long. V lost 5 bases and J 5 bases, leaving 18 bases between the germline ends. CDR3 residues: CASSARQAVPYGYTF. Written as DNA, the CDR3 is TGTGCCAGCAGTGCCCGACAGGCCGTACCTTATGGCTACACCTTC.

The chain combines TRBV29-1 with TRBJ1-1; 10 bases align to TRBD1. CDR1 SQVTM and CDR2 ANQGSEA come from the germline V gene. V was pared by 4 bases and J by 7 bases, with 3 bases of the junction left unmatched. The CDR3 length is 12 residues. CDR3 amino acids: CSVVRDRGEAFF. In nucleotides, the CDR3 is TGCAGCGTTGTTAGGGACAGGGGTGAAGCTTTCTTT.